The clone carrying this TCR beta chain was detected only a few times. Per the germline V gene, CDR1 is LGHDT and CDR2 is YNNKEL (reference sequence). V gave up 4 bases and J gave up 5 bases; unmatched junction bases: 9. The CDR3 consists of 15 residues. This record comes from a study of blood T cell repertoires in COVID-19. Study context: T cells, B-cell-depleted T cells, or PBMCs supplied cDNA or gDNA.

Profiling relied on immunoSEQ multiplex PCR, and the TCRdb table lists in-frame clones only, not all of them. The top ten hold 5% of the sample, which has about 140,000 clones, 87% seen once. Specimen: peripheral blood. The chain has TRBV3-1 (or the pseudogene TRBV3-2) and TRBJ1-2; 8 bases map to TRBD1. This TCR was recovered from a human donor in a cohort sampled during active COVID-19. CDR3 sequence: CASSRSRRGRYGYTF. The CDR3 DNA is TGTGCCAGCAGCCGCAGCCGCAGGGGGCGGTATGGCTACACCTTC.